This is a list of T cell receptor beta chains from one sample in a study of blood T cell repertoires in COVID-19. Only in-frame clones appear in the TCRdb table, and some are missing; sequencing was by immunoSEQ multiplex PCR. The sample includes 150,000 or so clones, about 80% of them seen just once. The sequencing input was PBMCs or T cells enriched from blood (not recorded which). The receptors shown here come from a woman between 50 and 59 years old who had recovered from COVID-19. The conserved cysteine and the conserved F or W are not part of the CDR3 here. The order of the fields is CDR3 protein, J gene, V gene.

CDR3 protein: ASSHSGGFGQPQH; J gene: TRBJ1-5; V gene: TRBV3-1/TRBV3-2
CDR3 protein: ASSETGMNTEAF; J gene: TRBJ1-1; V gene: TRBV9
CDR3 protein: ASSHQNTEAF; J gene: TRBJ1-1; V gene: TRBV11-2
CDR3 protein: ASSEDRADYEQY; J gene: TRBJ2-7; V gene: TRBV28
CDR3 protein: ASKGGGPLNTGELF; J gene: TRBJ2-2; V gene: TRBV10-2
CDR3 protein: ASSYSPNSNYGYT; J gene: TRBJ1-2; V gene: TRBV6-5
CDR3 protein: ASRETGEKTQY; J gene: TRBJ2-5; V gene: TRBV6-5
CDR3 protein: ASSQAQSQPQH; J gene: TRBJ1-5; V gene: TRBV4-1
CDR3 protein: ASSQAPGVNTGELF; J gene: TRBJ2-2; V gene: TRBV14
CDR3 protein: ASSKAKGTGESTDTQY; J gene: TRBJ2-3; V gene: TRBV21-1
CDR3 protein: ASSGTSGQETQY; J gene: TRBJ2-5; V gene: TRBV2
CDR3 protein: ASRTTGGVF; J gene: TRBJ1-1; V gene: TRBV5-5
CDR3 protein: ASSYSRGLSGNTIY; J gene: TRBJ1-3; V gene: TRBV5-1
CDR3 protein: ASSPGGQGPGNTIY; J gene: TRBJ1-3; V gene: TRBV18
CDR3 protein: ASTATGGAHEKLF; J gene: TRBJ1-4; V gene: TRBV5-1
CDR3 protein: ASSEGDREDEKLF; J gene: TRBJ1-4; V gene: TRBV2
CDR3 protein: ASSGGSGTSGETQY; J gene: TRBJ2-5; V gene: TRBV9
CDR3 protein: ASSLGLAGGALDTQY; J gene: TRBJ2-3; V gene: TRBV5-1
CDR3 protein: ASSWYRRDRGLIEA; J gene: TRBJ2-6; V gene: TRBV5-4
CDR3 protein: AWNLGQGAYYGYT; J gene: TRBJ1-2; V gene: TRBV30
CDR3 protein: ASSPGQAGTEAF; J gene: TRBJ1-1; V gene: TRBV11-1
CDR3 protein: ATSSGQGVGLNQPQH; J gene: TRBJ1-5; V gene: TRBV15
CDR3 protein: ASISGRANTEAF; J gene: TRBJ1-1; V gene: TRBV2
CDR3 protein: ASSLQGLGELF; J gene: TRBJ2-2; V gene: TRBV7-9